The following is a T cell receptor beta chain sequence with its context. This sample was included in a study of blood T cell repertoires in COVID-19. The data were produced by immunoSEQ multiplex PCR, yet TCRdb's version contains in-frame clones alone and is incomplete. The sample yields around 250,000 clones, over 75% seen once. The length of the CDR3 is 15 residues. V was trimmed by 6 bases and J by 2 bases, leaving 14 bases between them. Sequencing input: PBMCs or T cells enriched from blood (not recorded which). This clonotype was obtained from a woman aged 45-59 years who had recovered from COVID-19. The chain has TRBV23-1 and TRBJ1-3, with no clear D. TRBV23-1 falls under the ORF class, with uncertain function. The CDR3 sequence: CASSSGRPAGNTIYF. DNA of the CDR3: TGCGCCAGCAGCTCGGGGAGGCCGGCTGGAAACACCATATATTTT.